The 19 T cell receptor beta chains given below trace back to one sample, sequenced in a study of cytomegalovirus exposure and HLA in healthy donors (dated by TCRdb to the late 2010s). The library came from the immunoSEQ multiplex PCR assay. For the multiplex PCR, a mixture combining 60 forward primers for TCR Vbeta segments and 13 reverse primers for TCR Jbeta segments was used. In its TCRdb copy, this immuneACCESS table keeps in-frame sequences only and misses some clones. Where compared with another copy, unresolved V genes explain less than half of these, and the others have no known cause. The sample data list approximately 100,000 clones, and 81% of these were observed just once. Of the sample, around 2.2% is held by the ten largest clones. The sequencing sample was made of PBMCs. The receptor set was obtained from a young woman in good health and CMV-seronegative.

This rearrangement joins TRBV6-5 to TRBJ2-4, with D tentatively TRBD1 (5 bases). V lost 2 bases to trimming and J lost 6 bases, with 14 bases between them. This CDR3 has 15 residues. Germline values: CDR1 MNHEY, CDR2 SVGAGI. CDR3 coding DNA: TGTGCCAGCAGTTACGACCGCACCCAGGGAAACATTCAGTACTTC. Protein sequence: CASSYDRTQGNIQYF.

The chain links TRBV5-6 to TRBJ2-3; 7 bases map to TRBD2. Trimming took 7 bases from V and 4 from J; bases not matched to a gene: 9. The germline CDR1 and CDR2 sequences are SGHDT and YYEEEE. The CDR3 has 14 amino acids. The CDR3 region is CASLAGVVADTQYF. CDR3 bases: TGTGCCAGCCTCGCGGGAGTAGTAGCAGATACGCAGTATTTT.

V and J are TRBV5-4 and TRBJ1-2, with TRBD1 identical over 7 bases. Per the germline V gene, CDR1 is SGHNT and CDR2 is YYREEE (reference sequence). This CDR3 comprises 14 residues. Trimming removed 2 bases from V and 6 bases from J; junction bases left unmatched: 7. The CDR3 sequence is CASSFKGGAHGYTF. The CDR3 bases are TGTGCCAGCAGCTTTAAAGGGGGCGCACATGGCTACACCTTC.

The chain couples TRBV7-9 to TRBJ1-1; no clear D gene. Looked up from germline, CDR1 is SEHNR and CDR2 is FQNEAQ (reference sequence). CDR3 length: 11 amino acids. Trimming shortened V by 2 bases and J by 6 bases, and 4 bases separated the two germline ends. CDR3 DNA sequence: TGTGCCAGCAGCTTAACTTCTGAAGCTTTCTTT. This encodes CASSLTSEAFF. The full variable domain, with the rest looked up from reference TRBV7-9 and TRBJ1-1, is DTGVSQNPRHKITKRGQNVTFRCDPISEHNRLYWYRQTLGQGPEFLTYFQNEAQLEKSRLLSDRFSAERPKGSFSTLEIQRTEQGDSAMYLCASSLTSEAFFGQGTRLTVV.

A word on this clone: An end of the junction differs from the germline gene, which may be a read error. This chain links TRBV7-9 with TRBJ1-1, with a weak D call TRBD1 (5 bases). Germline V CDR1 and CDR2: SEHNR, FQNEAQ (reference sequence). This CDR3 region has 16 residues. CDR3 region: CSSSPREVRTNTEAFF. DNA of the CDR3: TGTTCCAGCAGCCCCAGGGAAGTTAGGACCAACACTGAAGCTTTCTTT.

The chain has TRBV21-1 and TRBJ2-3; the table calls TRBD2, which could not be checked here. TRBV21-1 counts as a pseudogene. This CDR3 region has 18 residues. DNA of the CDR3: TGTGCCAGCAGCAAAGGCGAGTCGGAGCGGGAGGTAAAGGATACGCAGTATTTT. Its protein is CASSKGESEREVKDTQYF.

The chain links TRBV10-3 to TRBJ2-7; 9 nucleotides align to TRBD1. Germline assignment: CDR1 ENHRY and CDR2 SYGVKD. V trimming: 5 bases; J trimming: 2 bases; junction bases outside the gene matches: 4. This CDR3 is built from 14 residues. The CDR3, as DNA: TGTGCCATCAGTACCCGGGACAGGGCCTACGAGCAGTACTTC. It codes for CAISTRDRAYEQYF.

The chain recombines TRBV6-5 with TRBJ2-3; D ambiguous. Trimming stripped 6 bases from V and 5 bases from J, with 6 bases between. This CDR3 has 11 residues. CDR1 is MNHEY, CDR2 SVGAGI, per germline. In DNA, the CDR3 is TGTGCCAGCAGCTTATTAGATACGCAGTATTTT. The encoded protein is CASSLLDTQYF.

DNA of the CDR3: TGTGCCAGCAGCTTTGACACTAACACTGAAGCTTTCTTT. It encodes CASSFDTNTEAFF. V gene TRBV7-6 combines with J gene TRBJ1-1; no reliable D call. Trimming removed 3 bases from V and 2 bases from J, with 7 bases in between. The CDR3 contains 13 residues. Germline lookup yields CDR1 SGHVS and CDR2 FNYEAQ.

The chain employs TRBV19 and TRBJ2-4; D gene unclear. The CDR3 is 15 amino acids. Germline CDR1 reads LNHDA; CDR2 reads SQIVND (reference sequence). V lost 2 bases, J lost 6 bases, and 14 bases lay in between. The CDR3, as DNA: TGTGCCAGTAGTATATCGGCGACAAGTGGAAACATTCAGTACTTC. It yields the protein CASSISATSGNIQYF.

The rearrangement uses TRBV5-1 and TRBJ2-7; TRBD2 aligns across 16 bases. This CDR3 is 15 amino acids long. The V and J ends lost 4 bases and 7 bases, in that order; junction bases with no gene match: 5. The germline CDR1 and CDR2 sequences are SGHRS and YFSETQ. CDR3 nucleotides: TGCGCCAGCAGCCTGGGACTAGCGGGAGGGAGGGAGCAGTACTTC. Translated: CASSLGLAGGREQYF.

This chain connects TRBV7-2 to TRBJ1-5, with D uncertain. Germline V gene data show CDR1 as SGHTA and CDR2 as FQGNSA. V lost 2 bases to trimming and J lost 3 bases, with 8 bases between them. The length of the CDR3 is 14 residues. The DNA of the CDR3 is TGTGCCAGCAGCTTACCAGGCTACAATCAGCCCCAGCATTTT. Translation: CASSLPGYNQPQHF. Filled out from reference TRBV7-2 and TRBJ1-5, the complete variable domain reads GAGVSQSPSNKVTEKGKDVELRCDPISGHTALYWYRQSLGQGLEFLIYFQGNSAPDKSGLPSDRFSAERTGGSVSTLTIQRTQQEDSAVYLCASSLPGYNQPQHFGDGTRLSIL.

The V call is TRBV7-9, the J call TRBJ2-3; D possibly corresponds to TRBD1 (6 bases). V was shortened by 3 bases and J by 10 bases, with 11 bases between the two germline ends. The CDR3 covers 12 residues. CDR1 is SEHNR and CDR2 is FQNEAQ in the germline V gene (reference sequence). The CDR3 spells CASSFQQGSQYF. CDR3 nucleotides: TGTGCCAGCAGCTTCCAACAGGGTTCGCAGTATTTT.

V and J are TRBV4-1 and TRBJ2-7, with 11 bases lining up with TRBD1. The CDR3 contains 16 residues. Germline V CDR1 and CDR2: MGHRA, YSYEKL. Trimming cost V 4 bases and J 1 base; bases outside gene matches: 6. The CDR3: CASSRAGQGASYEQYF. The DNA of the CDR3 is TGCGCCAGCAGCCGGGCTGGACAGGGGGCATCCTACGAGCAGTACTTC.

A few counts support this clone. V usage is TRBV11-3 and J usage is TRBJ2-1; 9 nucleotides line up with TRBD2. Germline values: CDR1 SGHNT, CDR2 YENEEA. V lost 5 bases and J lost 4; bases outside the gene matches: 6. This CDR3 region has 15 residues. CDR3 DNA: TGTGCCAGCAGCCTGAGCGGGGGGCTGTACAATGAGCAGTTCTTC. Encoded protein: CASSLSGGLYNEQFF.

The chain is built from TRBV6-4 and TRBJ2-2, with 9 bases identical to TRBD2. Germline V gene data show CDR1 as MRHNA and CDR2 as SNTAGT. The junction had 5 bases not matched to a gene; V was cut back by 4 bases and J by 2 bases. This CDR3 contains 16 residues. The CDR3 sequence is CASSVLAGLNTGELFF. For the CDR3, the DNA is TGTGCCAGCAGTGTCCTAGCGGGGCTAAACACCGGGGAGCTGTTTTTT.

In this sample, this clone turned up once. J is TRBJ2-1 and V is TRBV7-9, with TRBD2 as a possible D gene (6 bases). The CDR3 is 16 residues long. The germline gives CDR1 SEHNR, CDR2 FQNEAQ (reference sequence). The ends were cut back, 1 base at V and 9 bases at J, with 19 bases in the middle. The CDR3 DNA reads TGTGCCAGCAGCTTAGGTCAGATAAGGGACTTCAGTGAGCAGTTCTTC. It yields the protein CASSLGQIRDFSEQFF.

The chain joins TRBV7-2 to TRBJ2-2, with 8 bases aligning to TRBD1. The length of the CDR3 is 18 residues. In germline, CDR1 is SGHTA, CDR2 FQGNSA. The J segment lost 4 bases and the V segment lost 1 base, leaving 11 bases of the junction unmatched. CDR3 DNA: TGTGCCAGCAGCTTAGACTTGACAGGGGCGCGGGTCACCGGGGAGCTGTTTTTT. This sequence encodes CASSLDLTGARVTGELFF.

This clone has more than one count but fewer than ten. This chain joins TRBV29-1 and TRBJ2-7; D ambiguous. In germline, CDR1 is SQVTM, CDR2 ANQGSEA. This CDR3 has 13 amino acids. Trimming took 3 bases from V and 0 from J, leaving 9 bases between them. The CDR3 nucleotides read TGCAGCGTTGAGTCAGGTGGCTCCTACGAGCAGTACTTC. Translating gives CSVESGGSYEQYF.